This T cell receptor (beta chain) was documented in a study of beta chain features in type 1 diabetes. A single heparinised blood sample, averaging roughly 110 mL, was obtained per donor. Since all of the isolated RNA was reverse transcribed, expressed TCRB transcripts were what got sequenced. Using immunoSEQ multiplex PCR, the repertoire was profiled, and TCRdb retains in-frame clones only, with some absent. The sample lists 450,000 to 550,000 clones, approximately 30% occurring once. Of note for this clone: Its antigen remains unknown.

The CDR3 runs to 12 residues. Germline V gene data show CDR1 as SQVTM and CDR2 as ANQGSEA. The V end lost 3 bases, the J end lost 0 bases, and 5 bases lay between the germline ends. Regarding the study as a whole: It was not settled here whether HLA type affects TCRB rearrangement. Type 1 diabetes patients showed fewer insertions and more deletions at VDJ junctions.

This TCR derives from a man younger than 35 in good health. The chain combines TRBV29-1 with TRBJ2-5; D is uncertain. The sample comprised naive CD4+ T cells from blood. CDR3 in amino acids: CSVEGNQETQYF. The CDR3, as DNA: TGCAGCGTTGAGGGGAACCAAGAGACCCAGTACTTC.